The T cell receptor (beta chain) described here comes from a study of tissue T cells after allogeneic stem cell transplantation (dated by TCRdb to between 2021 and 2024). Notes on the research overall: Over an approximately three-year period, a research-autopsy study prospectively enrolled several adult allo-HCT recipients who had steroid-refractory GVHD. For viably preserved blood and marrow, CD3+ T cells were flow-sorted when cell numbers permitted, and smaller samples went directly to DNA extraction. All GVHD patients received grafts from donors, four unmodified and three CD34-selected to deplete T cells. The study profiled TCR beta repertoires across many tissues from research autopsies of patients with and without GVHD, plus mouse models of GVHD. All GVHD patients had gastrointestinal GVHD and received several lines of GVHD-directed therapy; roughly five also had skin involvement. The human arm was conducted as a prospective observational study, and neither blinding nor randomization was performed. Study-wide findings and limitations: Only a few T cell clones appeared in more than one patient, yet motif-based clustering showed tissue-specific repertoire signatures that were shared between patients. The study did not determine which tissue TCRs were alloreactive or antigen-specific, and some clones might have been persisting host cells. Within patients, how anatomically similar tissues were was a major factor shaping TCR repertoire composition, regardless of disease or transplant status. Blood and spleen T cells captured only a limited portion of the TCR repertoire detected in tissues, in both patients and mice. A small and clinically heterogeneous patient cohort was studied, and sampling depth was acknowledged as a limitation.

The sample's time point, from its label and the paper: recipient (host-origin) PBMCs collected before allo-HCT. On this clone itself: This clone's antigen is unknown. Base qualities are not at hand, and no much larger clone is one base apart.

Reading from cysteine to phenylalanine, the CDR3 counts 16 amino acids. Only CDR3 DNA is held: 48 bases, read in frame from base 1. V is shortened by 0 bases, J by 0 bases, and the region joining them spans 9 bases. The germline V gene gives CDR1 as LGHNA and CDR2 as YSLEER. Libraries came from the immunoSEQ multiplex PCR assay. TCRbeta CDR3 sequencing was done by Adaptive Biotechnologies at survey depth, reporting CDR3 sequences, V/J genes, productive frequency and template counts. TCR beta CDR3 regions were amplified from genomic DNA rather than RNA. As for the authors' bioinformatics: Pairwise repertoire overlap between tissues was quantified with Jensen-Shannon divergence, where 1 means complete divergence and 0 identical. Tissues were clustered by single-linkage agglomerative hierarchical clustering of pairwise JSD values, and the clustering results were displayed as dendrograms. GLIPH2 was run on all patient samples with simulation_depth 1000, kmer_min_depth 3 and cdr3_length_cutoff 8, and groups with more than two unique CDR3s were retained. A standardized tissue-overlap score was generated by extrapolating Jaccard GLIPH-group overlap across patients to a standard repertoire size of 1000 clones. Linear mixed-effect models, with tissue included as a fixed effect and individual included as a random effect, were used to assess associations of diversity with clinical or experimental variables. TCRdb took over this immuneACCESS table, retaining in-frame rearrangements with V and J assigned. Such tables are incomplete; in checked studies, under half of the missing clones stem from an unresolved V gene, and the remainder is unexplained. V and J calls and clone size are given by that table; D and trimming were obtained from the DNA. This sample lists just over 25,000 clones; about 89% were detected once. The ten largest clones take up 2% to 2.5% of the sample.

This TCR came from a male donor at least 60 years old who later had graft-versus-host disease after an allogeneic stem cell transplant. Rearrangement joined TRBV4-3 to TRBJ2-1; the D segment cannot be called with confidence. The sequences come from blood, collected before transplantation. The sequenced DNA: TGCGCCAGCAGCCAAGACGGCGTAAGCTCCTACAATGAGCAGTTCTTC. Its translation is CASSQDGVSSYNEQFF.